This TCR beta chain is from a study of shared clonotypes between healthy human individuals. Study summary: A donor's plate count was three for CD4 naive and three for CD4 memory; CD8 naive had two and CD8 memory one.

Notes on this clone: The antigen is not known.

Only in-frame clones appear in the TCRdb table, and some are missing; sequencing was by immunoSEQ multiplex PCR. The data show about 2,200,000 clones, approximately 94% seen once. Selected positively for CCR7 and CD45RO-negative, naive CD8 cells excluded terminally differentiated effector memory CD45RA+ cells. V was trimmed by 4 bases and J by 3 bases, leaving 19 bases between them. Germline V gene data show CDR1 as SQVTM and CDR2 as ANQGSEA. This CDR3 comprises 15 residues. Notes on the study in general: The authors expected sequencing depth to affect clonotype sharing among donors. Memory subsets generally showed lower estimated richness than naive subsets. Rarefaction gave evidence that sorted-subset sequencing remained incomplete despite large depth.

The material sequenced was naive CD8+ T cells from PBMCs. The TCR was taken from a man aged 18 to 29 in good health. Some clones in this sample may be carry-over from other donors' samples. The J gene is TRBJ2-7, the V gene TRBV29-1; D possibly corresponds to TRBD1 (6 bases). CDR3 region: CSVVGGRDFVYEQYF. The DNA for the CDR3 is TGCAGCGTTGTAGGGGGACGGGATTTCGTCTACGAGCAGTACTTC.